This TCR beta chain originates from a study of T-cell reconstitution after alpha-beta-depleted transplantation in children. Overall study findings and caveats: At around two months after transplant, the alpha-beta T cells were reportedly derived from several hundred expanded clones that came from non-depleted graft cells.

The germline V gene has CDR1 SGHRS and CDR2 YFSETQ. CDR3 length: 14 amino acids. The TCRbeta library was prepared with unique molecular identifiers. TCRdb redid the calling of the PCR reads with MiXCR, one entry per CDR3 protein. The sample includes about a million distinct CDR3 sequences, under 30% seen only once; the top ten take more than 25%. This clonotype was seen only a few times. Its antigen is not identified. One junction end does not reproduce the germline sequence, and a read error may be involved. This receptor was obtained from a boy in the first two years of life who had a stem cell transplant for SCID, so the T cells may come from the graft donor. The chain combines TRBV5-1 with TRBJ2-2; D might be TRBD1 or TRBD2, each matching 5 bases. The specimen was PBMCs, mostly from graft donor cells, collected 360 days after TCRalphabeta/CD19-depleted stem cell transplant. The CDR3: CASSMGPNTGELFF. CDR3 bases: TGCGCCAGCAGCATGGGACCGAATACCGGGGAGCTGTTTTTT.